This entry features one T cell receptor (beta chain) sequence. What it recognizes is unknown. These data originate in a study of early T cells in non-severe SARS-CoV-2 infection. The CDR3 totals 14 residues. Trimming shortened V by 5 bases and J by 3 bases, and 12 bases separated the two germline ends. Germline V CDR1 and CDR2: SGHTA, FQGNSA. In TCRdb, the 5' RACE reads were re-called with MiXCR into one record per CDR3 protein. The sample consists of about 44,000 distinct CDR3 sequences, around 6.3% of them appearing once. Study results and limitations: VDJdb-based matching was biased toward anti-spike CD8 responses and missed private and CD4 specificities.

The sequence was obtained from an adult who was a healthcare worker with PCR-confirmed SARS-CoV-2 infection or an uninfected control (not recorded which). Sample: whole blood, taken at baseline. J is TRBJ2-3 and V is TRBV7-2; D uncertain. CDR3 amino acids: CASSPDSATDTQYF. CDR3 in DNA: TGTGCCAGCAGCCCAGACTCAGCAACAGATACGCAGTATTTT.